This TCR beta chain was identified in a study of cytotoxic CD8 clonotypes in ibrutinib-treated CLL. In the case of this clone: Its antigen is not known.

Sequencing was designed to attain a depth spanning 1 in 200,000 to 1 in 1 million T cells. Data came from immunoSEQ multiplex PCR; TCRdb stores just in-frame clones and leaves some out. The sample yields some 150,000 clones, around 77% seen once. V was clipped by 1 base and J by 4 bases, with 7 bases between them. Germline CDR1 is SGHVS and CDR2 is FQNEAQ. The CDR3 is 13 amino acids. Study results and caveats: Baseline levels were approached again at progression, after clonality had risen at ibrutinib response.

The chain is built from TRBV7-8 and TRBJ1-2; D not resolved. This sequence originates from a human donor with chronic lymphocytic leukemia. The sample here was PBMCs, taken after 12 months of ibrutinib treatment. Here the CDR3 DNA reads TGTGCCAGCAGCTTAGTTGCCGGCTATGGCTACACCTTC. This codes for CASSLVAGYGYTF.